Sequencing of this T cell receptor (beta chain) was carried out in a study of breast tumors, draining lymph nodes, adjacent tissues. Trimming shortened V by 6 bases and J by 2 bases, and 13 bases separated the two germline ends. The CDR3 is 14 amino acids. Germline values: CDR1 SGHAT, CDR2 FQDESV (reference sequence). MiXCR was run by TCRdb on the multiplex PCR reads, yielding one entry per CDR3 protein. The sample has approximately 300,000 distinct CDR3 sequences, about 33% seen once. The sample holds many counts of this clonotype. Axillary draining lymph nodes of breast cancer patients supplied the node samples.

This receptor was identified in a female donor with breast cancer. Some clones in this sample may be carry-over from other donors' samples. The chain carries TRBV11-1 and TRBJ2-5; D gene ambiguous. Sequenced input: axillary lymph node tissue. The CDR3 protein is CASSHGRLQETQYF. CDR3 nucleotide sequence: TGTGCCAGCAGTCACGGCCGGCTTCAAGAGACCCAGTACTTC.